This is a list of T cell receptor beta chains from one sample in a study of blood T cell repertoires in COVID-19. TCRdb's copy holds only in-frame clones and misses some; the assay was immunoSEQ multiplex PCR. The sample has more than 9,500 clones; roughly 82% are singletons. The sequencing sample was made of peripheral blood. All receptors come from a woman aged 55 to 70 with acute or convalescent COVID-19. Both conserved end residues are part of each CDR3. Each record gives: clone size, CDR3 length, V gene, J gene, D gene, CDR3 DNA, CDR3 protein. The D gene is left open where the match is weak. Clone size is stated in some rows and not others, as once, few, many or a class when expanded.

clone_size: -; cdr3_length: 17; v_call: TRBV9; j_call: TRBJ1-3; d_call: -; cdr3_nt: TGTGCCAGCAGCCCTCGGGGGGGTAGGTCGGCTGGAAACACCATATATTTT; cdr3_aa: CASSPRGGRSAGNTIYF
clone_size: -; cdr3_length: 12; v_call: TRBV27; j_call: TRBJ2-3; d_call: TRBD1; cdr3_nt: TGTGCCAGCAGTGACAGGGGTGGGACGCAGTATTTT; cdr3_aa: CASSDRGGTQYF
clone_size: -; cdr3_length: 21; v_call: TRBV4-2; j_call: TRBJ2-1; d_call: TRBD2; cdr3_nt: TGTGCCAGCAGCCAACCCGTGGGACTAGCGGGCCCGGGCCTTGCCTACAATGAGCAGTTCTTC; cdr3_aa: CASSQPVGLAGPGLAYNEQFF
clone_size: once; cdr3_length: 14; v_call: TRBV7-2; j_call: TRBJ1-2; d_call: -; cdr3_nt: TGTGCCAGCAGCTCCCGGAGGGGAAGCTATGGCTACACCTTC; cdr3_aa: CASSSRRGSYGYTF
clone_size: -; cdr3_length: 13; v_call: TRBV10-2; j_call: TRBJ1-5; d_call: -; cdr3_nt: TGCGCCAGCAGTGCCAGTGACAATCAGCCCCAGCATTTT; cdr3_aa: CASSASDNQPQHF
clone_size: -; cdr3_length: 12; v_call: TRBV16; j_call: TRBJ2-1; d_call: -; cdr3_nt: TGTGCCAGCAGCCAATCCAGGGATGAGCAGTTCTTC; cdr3_aa: CASSQSRDEQFF
clone_size: -; cdr3_length: 15; v_call: TRBV4-1; j_call: TRBJ1-5; d_call: -; cdr3_nt: TGCGCCAGCAGCCGCGTTAAGGGGTTAAATCAGCCCCAGCATTTT; cdr3_aa: CASSRVKGLNQPQHF
clone_size: -; cdr3_length: 15; v_call: TRBV3-1/TRBV3-2; j_call: TRBJ2-1; d_call: TRBD2; cdr3_nt: TGTGCCAGCAGCTACAGCGGGGCTACCTACAATGAGCAGTTCTTC; cdr3_aa: CASSYSGATYNEQFF
clone_size: -; cdr3_length: 13; v_call: TRBV29-1; j_call: TRBJ1-2; d_call: -; cdr3_nt: TGCAGCGTTGAAGATCTAACAGCCTATGGCTACACCTTC; cdr3_aa: CSVEDLTAYGYTF
clone_size: -; cdr3_length: 13; v_call: TRBV19; j_call: TRBJ1-6; d_call: -; cdr3_nt: TGTGCCAGTAAATTTCGGGGAAATTCACCCCTCCACTTT; cdr3_aa: CASKFRGNSPLHF
clone_size: -; cdr3_length: 14; v_call: TRBV18; j_call: TRBJ2-7; d_call: -; cdr3_nt: TGTGCCAGCTCACTGGGGGCTGGATCCTACGAGCAGTACTTC; cdr3_aa: CASSLGAGSYEQYF
clone_size: -; cdr3_length: 14; v_call: TRBV6-5; j_call: TRBJ2-1; d_call: -; cdr3_nt: TGTGCCAGCAGTTATAGCGGCCGCTACAATGAGCAGTTCTTC; cdr3_aa: CASSYSGRYNEQFF
clone_size: -; cdr3_length: 15; v_call: TRBV19; j_call: TRBJ1-5; d_call: -; cdr3_nt: TGTGCCAGTAGTATTACAGGCGATAGCAATCAGCCCCAGCATTTT; cdr3_aa: CASSITGDSNQPQHF
clone_size: once; cdr3_length: 17; v_call: TRBV11-2; j_call: TRBJ2-7; d_call: -; cdr3_nt: TGTGCCAGCAGGGCTTCCCTCTGGAGCAGGGTCTCCTACGAGCAGTACTTC; cdr3_aa: CASRASLWSRVSYEQYF
clone_size: few; cdr3_length: 15; v_call: TRBV7-9; j_call: TRBJ1-6; d_call: TRBD1; cdr3_nt: TGTGCCACCGCACAGGGGACGACTTATAATTCACCCCTCCACTTT; cdr3_aa: CATAQGTTYNSPLHF
clone_size: -; cdr3_length: 13; v_call: TRBV28; j_call: TRBJ1-2; d_call: -; cdr3_nt: TGTGCCAGCAGTTTTGAACAGAGCTATGGCTACACCTTC; cdr3_aa: CASSFEQSYGYTF
clone_size: few; cdr3_length: 13; v_call: TRBV5-1; j_call: TRBJ1-5; d_call: -; cdr3_nt: TGCGCCAGCAGCTCCCTGACAGGTCAGCCCCAGCATTTT; cdr3_aa: CASSSLTGQPQHF
clone_size: few; cdr3_length: 14; v_call: TRBV3-1/TRBV3-2; j_call: TRBJ2-7; d_call: -; cdr3_nt: TGTGCCAGCAGCCAAGATCGCCAGGGTGGCGAGCAGTACTTC; cdr3_aa: CASSQDRQGGEQYF
clone_size: -; cdr3_length: 19; v_call: TRBV7-9; j_call: TRBJ1-4; d_call: -; cdr3_nt: TGTGCCAGCCAAGCTTGGCGGCTACGAGGGTTTGGGACTAATGAAAAACTGTTTTTT; cdr3_aa: CASQAWRLRGFGTNEKLFF
clone_size: -; cdr3_length: 13; v_call: TRBV15; j_call: TRBJ1-1; d_call: -; cdr3_nt: TGTGCCACCAGCAGGGCGGGGAACACTGAAGCTTTCTTT; cdr3_aa: CATSRAGNTEAFF
clone_size: -; cdr3_length: 16; v_call: TRBV27; j_call: TRBJ1-6; d_call: -; cdr3_nt: TGTGCCAGCAGGAGGGGGGGGGCGCTAGGTAATTCACCCCTCCACTTT; cdr3_aa: CASRRGGALGNSPLHF
clone_size: -; cdr3_length: 14; v_call: TRBV11-2; j_call: TRBJ1-2; d_call: -; cdr3_nt: TGTGCCAGCAGCTTAGATGGAGGGGCAGGTGGCTACACCTTC; cdr3_aa: CASSLDGGAGGYTF
clone_size: -; cdr3_length: 13; v_call: TRBV12-3/TRBV12-4; j_call: TRBJ1-1; d_call: -; cdr3_nt: TGTGCCAGCAGCCTTTTTAGGGGCACTGAAGCTTTCTTT; cdr3_aa: CASSLFRGTEAFF
clone_size: -; cdr3_length: 13; v_call: TRBV5-1; j_call: TRBJ2-5; d_call: -; cdr3_nt: TGCGCCAGCAGCTTGCACAGGGAAGAGACCCAGTACTTC; cdr3_aa: CASSLHREETQYF
clone_size: once; cdr3_length: 12; v_call: TRBV5-6; j_call: TRBJ2-7; d_call: -; cdr3_nt: TGTGCCAGCAGCTTGATCGGTCACGAGCAGTACTTC; cdr3_aa: CASSLIGHEQYF
clone_size: -; cdr3_length: 15; v_call: TRBV5-1; j_call: TRBJ2-5; d_call: TRBD2; cdr3_nt: TGCGCCAGCAGCCCCGTGGCGGGGGGAACAGGGACCCAGTACTTC; cdr3_aa: CASSPVAGGTGTQYF
clone_size: few; cdr3_length: 13; v_call: TRBV29-1; j_call: TRBJ1-5; d_call: -; cdr3_nt: TGCAGCGTTGTAACGGGGGTCGGTCAGCCCCAGCATTTT; cdr3_aa: CSVVTGVGQPQHF
clone_size: -; cdr3_length: 12; v_call: TRBV12-3/TRBV12-4; j_call: TRBJ2-3; d_call: -; cdr3_nt: TGTGCCAGCAGTTTGGCCACAGATACGCAGTATTTT; cdr3_aa: CASSLATDTQYF
clone_size: few; cdr3_length: 16; v_call: TRBV11-2; j_call: TRBJ2-2; d_call: -; cdr3_nt: TGTGCCAGCAGCTTAGATCCGGGCAGGGGTCCCGGGGAGCTGTTTTTT; cdr3_aa: CASSLDPGRGPGELFF
clone_size: -; cdr3_length: 14; v_call: TRBV2; j_call: TRBJ1-3; d_call: TRBD1; cdr3_nt: TGTGCCAGCAGGGCGGGACAGGGGAGAAACACCATATATTTT; cdr3_aa: CASRAGQGRNTIYF
clone_size: -; cdr3_length: 14; v_call: TRBV3-1/TRBV3-2; j_call: TRBJ2-7; d_call: TRBD1; cdr3_nt: TGTGCCAGCAGCCGCCGGGACAGGGACTACGAGCAGTACTTC; cdr3_aa: CASSRRDRDYEQYF
clone_size: -; cdr3_length: 15; v_call: TRBV11-2; j_call: TRBJ2-2; d_call: TRBD2; cdr3_nt: TGTGCCAGCAGCTCATTCACTAGCGACACCGGGGAGCTGTTTTTT; cdr3_aa: CASSSFTSDTGELFF
clone_size: -; cdr3_length: 14; v_call: TRBV5-6; j_call: TRBJ2-5; d_call: TRBD2; cdr3_nt: TGTGCCAGCAGCTTTACTAGCGGGGAAGAGACCCAGTACTTC; cdr3_aa: CASSFTSGEETQYF
clone_size: -; cdr3_length: 19; v_call: TRBV6-2/TRBV6-3; j_call: TRBJ2-1; d_call: TRBD1; cdr3_nt: TGTGCCAGCAGTGTAGACAGGGGGCCGCTTGGGACTAGAGACCATGAGCAGTTCTTC; cdr3_aa: CASSVDRGPLGTRDHEQFF
clone_size: -; cdr3_length: 13; v_call: TRBV6-5; j_call: TRBJ1-1; d_call: TRBD1; cdr3_nt: TGTGCCAGCAGCACAGGGGGGAGGCCTGAAGCTTTCTTT; cdr3_aa: CASSTGGRPEAFF
clone_size: -; cdr3_length: 14; v_call: TRBV6-2/TRBV6-3; j_call: TRBJ1-5; d_call: -; cdr3_nt: TGTGCCAGCAGTTATTTTATGGCGGTCCAGCCCCAGCATTTT; cdr3_aa: CASSYFMAVQPQHF
clone_size: -; cdr3_length: 15; v_call: TRBV2; j_call: TRBJ1-2; d_call: TRBD1; cdr3_nt: TGTGCCAGCAGTGCCCGACAGGGTCCAATTGGGGGCTACACCTTC; cdr3_aa: CASSARQGPIGGYTF
clone_size: once; cdr3_length: 12; v_call: TRBV14; j_call: TRBJ2-7; d_call: -; cdr3_nt: TGTGCCAGCAGCCACACTGGGCTCGAGCAGTACTTC; cdr3_aa: CASSHTGLEQYF
clone_size: -; cdr3_length: 13; v_call: TRBV7-3; j_call: TRBJ1-2; d_call: -; cdr3_nt: TGTGCCAGCAGCTCGGGGGGGAACTATGGCTACACCTTC; cdr3_aa: CASSSGGNYGYTF
clone_size: -; cdr3_length: 15; v_call: TRBV29-1; j_call: TRBJ2-2; d_call: TRBD1; cdr3_nt: TGCAGCGTGTCCCTAGGGACAGTAATCGCCGGGGAGCTGTTTTTT; cdr3_aa: CSVSLGTVIAGELFF
clone_size: -; cdr3_length: 13; v_call: TRBV19; j_call: TRBJ2-7; d_call: -; cdr3_nt: TGTGCCAGTAGTATGGGGTGGAGGAACGAGCAGTACTTC; cdr3_aa: CASSMGWRNEQYF
clone_size: once; cdr3_length: 17; v_call: TRBV5-6; j_call: TRBJ1-6; d_call: TRBD1; cdr3_nt: TGTGCCAGCAACCGGCAGGGGGTCTCGCGGGTCAATTCACCCCTCCACTTT; cdr3_aa: CASNRQGVSRVNSPLHF
clone_size: -; cdr3_length: 19; v_call: TRBV9; j_call: TRBJ2-2; d_call: -; cdr3_nt: TGTGCCAGCAGCGTAGCACCCGTATCCTTAGGGGAGGACACCGGGGAGCTGTTTTTT; cdr3_aa: CASSVAPVSLGEDTGELFF
clone_size: -; cdr3_length: 14; v_call: TRBV7-8; j_call: TRBJ1-1; d_call: -; cdr3_nt: TGTGCCAGCAGCCCGGGACATTTAAACACTGAAGCTTTCTTT; cdr3_aa: CASSPGHLNTEAFF
clone_size: -; cdr3_length: 13; v_call: TRBV7-8; j_call: TRBJ2-7; d_call: -; cdr3_nt: TGTGCCAGCTCACAGCAACGTCGTTACGAGCAGTACTTC; cdr3_aa: CASSQQRRYEQYF
clone_size: -; cdr3_length: 16; v_call: TRBV5-1; j_call: TRBJ2-7; d_call: TRBD1; cdr3_nt: TGCGCCAGCAGCATTTACCCGGGACAGGTCTCCTACGAGCAGTACTTC; cdr3_aa: CASSIYPGQVSYEQYF
clone_size: -; cdr3_length: 13; v_call: TRBV28; j_call: TRBJ1-6; d_call: TRBD1; cdr3_nt: TGTGCCAGCATGGGACAGGGCCATTCACCCCTCCACTTT; cdr3_aa: CASMGQGHSPLHF
clone_size: -; cdr3_length: 14; v_call: TRBV3-1/TRBV3-2; j_call: TRBJ2-2; d_call: TRBD1; cdr3_nt: TGTGCCAGCAGCCACAGGGGGCGTACCGGGGAGCTGTTTTTT; cdr3_aa: CASSHRGRTGELFF
clone_size: once; cdr3_length: 14; v_call: TRBV7-2; j_call: TRBJ2-3; d_call: -; cdr3_nt: TGTGCCAGCAGCTTCGGGCGGGGCACAGATACGCAGTATTTT; cdr3_aa: CASSFGRGTDTQYF